The 3 T cell receptor beta chains in this list originate from one sample, sequenced in a study of blood T cell repertoires in COVID-19. The assay was immunoSEQ multiplex PCR, and TCRdb's table has in-frame clones only and misses some. The sample contains 200,000 to 300,000 clones, 85% to 95% of which appear only once. The sample taken for sequencing was peripheral blood. Receptor source: a man younger than 45 with COVID-19, enrolled during active disease.

The gene calls are TRBV10-3 and TRBJ2-7; TRBD2 matches at 10 bases. CDR1 is ENHRY, CDR2 SYGVKD, per germline. V lost 0 bases, J lost 3 bases, and 2 bases stayed unmatched. The CDR3 is 15 residues long. The chain's CDR3 is CAISESASGGYEQYF. The CDR3 nucleotides read TGTGCCATCAGTGAGTCGGCTAGCGGGGGCTACGAGCAGTACTTC.

The V and J genes are TRBV2 and TRBJ1-2; tentatively, D is TRBD1 (5 bases). The ends were cut back, 4 bases at V and 0 bases at J, with 12 bases in the middle. The CDR3 has 15 amino acids. CDR1 is SNHLY, CDR2 FYNNEI, per germline. The CDR3 loop is CASSGTGLANYGYTF. DNA for the CDR3: TGTGCCAGCAGTGGCACAGGCCTCGCTAACTATGGCTACACCTTC.

The chain couples TRBV10-3 to TRBJ1-1; maybe TRBD1 (5 bases). Germline assignment: CDR1 ENHRY and CDR2 SYGVKD. The CDR3 is 14 residues long. Trimming removed 10 bases from V and 1 base from J, with 16 bases in between. In nucleotides, the CDR3 is TGTGCCACCCAGGGTAGTACAACGAACACTGAAGCTTTCTTT. It is translated as CATQGSTTNTEAFF.